This entry lists 25 T cell receptor beta chains sequenced from one sample in a study of cytomegalovirus exposure and HLA in healthy donors (dated by TCRdb to 2017 to 2019). Libraries were prepared through the immunoSEQ multiplex PCR assay. The multiplex PCR relied on a mix of 60 forward primers for TCR Vbeta segments and 13 reverse primers for TCR Jbeta segments. Held by TCRdb, this immuneACCESS table contains in-frame sequences only and omits some clones. Under half of the omission traces to an unresolved V gene where checked; the cause of the rest is unknown. In this sample's table one finds approximately 72,000 clones. More than 2.5% of the sample rests with the top ten. The sample was PBMCs. These receptors came from a man aged 35-49 years in good health and CMV-seronegative.

The genes are TRBV28 and TRBJ1-6; D is uncertain. Germline V gene lookup returns CDR1 MDHEN and CDR2 SYDVKM. The CDR3 consists of 15 residues. Between the trimmed V and J ends, which lost 3 bases and 0 bases, there was a span of 6 bases. The CDR3 protein is CASSFGSSYNSPLHF. The CDR3 DNA sequence: TGTGCCAGCAGTTTTGGGAGCTCCTATAATTCACCCCTCCACTTT. Combining the CDR3 with reference TRBV28 and TRBJ1-6 gives the whole variable domain DVKVTQSSRYLVKRTGEKVFLECVQDMDHENMFWYRQDPGLGLRLIYFSYDVKMKEKGDIPEGYSVSREKKERFSLILESASTNQTSMYLCASSFGSSYNSPLHFGNGTRLTVT.

The rearrangement links TRBV5-4 to TRBJ2-3; D possibly corresponds to TRBD2 (5 bases). Trimming pared 4 bases from V and 0 bases from J, leaving 9 bases between. Germline lookup yields CDR1 SGHNT and CDR2 YYREEE (reference sequence). CDR3 length: 14 amino acids. The CDR3 bases are TGTGCCAGCAGCGGACTTCCTAGCACAGATACGCAGTATTTT. This gives the protein CASSGLPSTDTQYF.

The chain couples TRBV6-5 to TRBJ1-4; 7 bases are a match to TRBD1. CDR1 is MNHEY and CDR2 is SVGAGI in the germline V gene. CDR3 length: 16 amino acids. J gave up 4 bases and V 2 bases, and 7 bases lay outside the gene matches. Here the CDR3 DNA reads TGTGCCAGCAGTTACCTCCCGACAGGGCTTAATGAAAAACTGTTTTTT. This sequence encodes CASSYLPTGLNEKLFF.

The chain employs TRBV20-1 and TRBJ2-3; TRBD1 might be the D (6 bases). Germline V gene sequence: CDR1 DFQATT, CDR2 SNEGSKA (reference sequence). The CDR3 extends over 11 amino acids. The CDR3 here is CSCPRGDTQYF. DNA for the CDR3: TGCAGCTGCCCCAGGGGAGATACGCAGTATTTT.

The chain uses TRBV6-1 and TRBJ2-5; 9 nucleotides line up with TRBD1. Trimming took 7 bases from V and 2 from J; bases not matched to a gene: 8. CDR3 length: 15 amino acids. Germline V gene sequence: CDR1 MNHNS, CDR2 SASEGT. The CDR3: CASTQGQGLQETQYF. The CDR3 nucleotides read TGTGCCAGCACCCAGGGACAGGGCCTTCAAGAGACCCAGTACTTC.

The chain joins TRBV7-3 to TRBJ1-1; TRBD1 agrees at 9 bases. Germline CDR1 is SGHTA and CDR2 is FQGTGA. J lost 6 bases, V lost 2 bases, and 1 base had no gene match. The CDR3 sequence is 13 residues long. The CDR3 DNA is TGTGCCAGCAGCTTAGACAGGGGGTCTGAAGCTTTCTTT. Protein: CASSLDRGSEAFF.

The genes are TRBV9 and TRBJ2-2, with 12 bases lining up with TRBD1. The V segment lost 3 bases and the J segment 7 bases; nucleotides outside the gene matches: 7. Per the germline V gene, CDR1 is SGDLS and CDR2 is YYNGEE. There are 16 residues in the CDR3. As DNA, the CDR3 is TGTGCCAGCAGCGCCGGGACAGGGGGCTGGCACGGGGAGCTGTTTTTT. Translating gives CASSAGTGGWHGELFF.

The chain has TRBV19 and TRBJ1-5, with D hard to call. Trimming removed 7 bases from V and 6 bases from J, with 19 bases in between. The CDR3 totals 15 residues. CDR1 and CDR2 (germline): LNHDA, SQIVND (reference sequence). The CDR3 reads CASTLLADSGQPQHF. The CDR3 DNA follows: TGTGCCAGTACGTTGTTGGCGGACTCGGGTCAGCCCCAGCATTTT. The whole variable domain, filled in from reference TRBV19 and TRBJ1-5, reads DGGITQSPKYLFRKEGQNVTLSCEQNLNHDAMYWYRQDPGQGLRLIYYSQIVNDFQKGDIAEGYSVSREKKESFPLTVTSAQKNPTAFYLCASTLLADSGQPQHFGDGTRLSIL.

V is TRBV5-1 and J is TRBJ1-4; 7 bases align to TRBD1. CDR1 and CDR2 (germline): SGHRS, YFSETQ. The CDR3 loop spans 18 amino acids. J lost 4 bases, V lost 1 base, and 13 bases had no gene match. The CDR3 coding sequence is TGCGCCAGCAGCTTGACAGGGGAGATATGGAGGGGTAATGAAAAACTGTTTTTT. Translation gives CASSLTGEIWRGNEKLFF. Drawing the rest from reference TRBV5-1 and TRBJ1-4, the complete variable domain is KAGVTQTPRYLIKTRGQQVTLSCSPISGHRSVSWYQQTPGQGLQFLFEYFSETQRNKGNFPGRFSGRQFSNSRSEMNVSTLELGDSALYLCASSLTGEIWRGNEKLFFGSGTQLSVL.

The rearrangement uses TRBV5-1 and TRBJ1-2, with unresolved D. The CDR3 sequence is 14 residues long. Trimming cost V 1 base and J 3 bases, with 10 bases left between them. Germline assignment: CDR1 SGHRS and CDR2 YFSETQ. CDR3 DNA sequence: TGCGCCAGCAGCTTGTCATCCGGGGACTATGGCTACACCTTC. Translation gives CASSLSSGDYGYTF.

The rearrangement joins TRBV9 to TRBJ1-1; possibly TRBD1 for D (5 bases). The V end was cut by 0 bases, the J end by 5 bases, with 11 bases between. The germline V gene has CDR1 SGDLS and CDR2 YYNGEE. CDR3 length: 14 residues. CDR3 DNA sequence: TGTGCCAGCAGCGTAGACCAGGGAAGGACTGAAGCTTTCTTT. This gives the protein CASSVDQGRTEAFF.

This chain connects TRBV11-2 to TRBJ2-1; maybe TRBD2 (7 bases). Germline V gives CDR1 SGHAT, CDR2 FQNNGV. V lost 2 bases to trimming and J lost 9 bases, with 17 bases between them. This CDR3 contains 15 residues. The CDR3, as DNA: TGTGCCAGCAGCTTAACGGGGGGCGGTCTGGGTGAGCAGTTCTTC. This sequence encodes CASSLTGGGLGEQFF. Using reference TRBV11-2 and TRBJ2-1 for the parts outside the CDR3, the full variable domain is EAGVAQSPRYKIIEKRQSVAFWCNPISGHATLYWYQQILGQGPKLLIQFQNNGVVDDSQLPKDRFSAERLKGVDSTLKIQPAKLEDSAVYLCASSLTGGGLGEQFFGPGTRLTVL.

The chain recombines TRBV9 with TRBJ2-7; 9 bases are shared with TRBD1. Germline trimming cut 1 base from V and 2 bases from J; bases unmatched to any gene: 4. CDR3 length: 15 amino acids. CDR1 and CDR2 from the germline V gene are SGDLS and YYNGEE. The CDR3 is CASSVTDRGTYEQYF. The CDR3 nucleotides are TGTGCCAGCAGCGTAACGGACAGGGGAACCTACGAGCAGTACTTC.

The chain has TRBV6-5 and TRBJ2-1; possible D gene TRBD2, 5 bases. V was trimmed by 2 bases and J by 0 bases, leaving 8 bases between them. Germline CDR1 is MNHEY and CDR2 is SVGAGI. There are 15 residues in the CDR3. CDR3: CASSYEAGSYNEQFF. The DNA of the CDR3 is TGTGCCAGCAGTTACGAGGCGGGCTCCTACAATGAGCAGTTCTTC.

V gene TRBV5-1 combines with J gene TRBJ2-7, with 8 bases that match TRBD1. CDR1 and CDR2 (germline): SGHRS, YFSETQ. CDR3 length: 15 amino acids. J gave up 1 base and V 4 bases, and 7 bases lay outside the gene matches. Written as DNA, the CDR3 is TGCGCCAGCAGCCCGCCTTGGACAGGGTCCTACGAGCAGTACTTC. Translating gives CASSPPWTGSYEQYF.

The chain is built from TRBV28 and TRBJ1-4, with 7 positions matching TRBD1. CDR1 is MDHEN and CDR2 is SYDVKM in the germline V gene. This CDR3 comprises 15 residues. The trim removed 7 bases at V and 6 bases at J, leaving 11 bases unmatched. The CDR3, as DNA: TGTGCCAGCAACAGCCCGGGACAGAGGCATGAAAAACTGTTTTTT. It is translated as CASNSPGQRHEKLFF.

As DNA, the CDR3 is TGTGCCAGCAGGACGACTACCGGAGACAATGAGCAGTTCTTC. It specifies CASRTTTGDNEQFF. The chain uses TRBV6-1 and TRBJ2-1; D is possibly TRBD2 (5 bases). V was pared by 6 bases and J by 5 bases, with 14 bases between. This CDR3 is 14 amino acids long. Germline V gene lookup returns CDR1 MNHNS and CDR2 SASEGT.

The chain recombines TRBV28 with TRBJ2-7; 8 bases agree with TRBD1. J gave up 2 bases and V 2 bases, and 14 bases lay outside the gene matches. This CDR3 contains 18 residues. Germline lookup yields CDR1 MDHEN and CDR2 SYDVKM. CDR3 sequence (DNA): TGTGCCAGCAGTTTAGGCCTCCGGACAGGGTTTTCGGCCTACGAGCAGTACTTC. It yields the protein CASSLGLRTGFSAYEQYF.

The chain has TRBV5-1 and TRBJ1-3; D is perhaps TRBD1 (5 bases). There are 14 residues in the CDR3. Germline V lookup: CDR1 SGHRS, CDR2 YFSETQ. Trimming pared 4 bases from V and 0 bases from J, leaving 8 bases between. The CDR3 is CASSLTASGNTIYF. As DNA, the CDR3 is TGCGCCAGCAGCCTGACAGCCTCTGGAAACACCATATATTTT.

The V and J genes are TRBV4-1 and TRBJ2-3; TRBD2 agrees at 15 bases. This CDR3 is built from 19 residues. Germline CDR1 MGHRA, CDR2 YSYEKL. The junction had 12 bases not matched to a gene; V was cut back by 2 bases and J by 6 bases. CDR3 in DNA: TGCGCCAGCAGCCAACCCGGACTAGCGGGGGGGCCAGGCTCCGATACGCAGTATTTT. This codes for CASSQPGLAGGPGSDTQYF.

The rearrangement links TRBV27 to TRBJ2-1; TRBD1 matches at 10 bases. Trimming at V came to 4 bases and at J to 7 bases, leaving 1 base not matched to a gene. This CDR3 contains 13 residues. The germline V gene encodes CDR1 MNHEY and CDR2 SMNVEV (reference sequence). CDR3 residues: CASSWGQGNEQFF. The DNA of the CDR3 is TGTGCCAGCAGTTGGGGACAGGGGAATGAGCAGTTCTTC.

The chain recombines TRBV7-8 with TRBJ2-2; D is possibly TRBD2 (6 bases). Per germline, CDR1 SGHVS and CDR2 FQNEAQ. Trimming took off 6 bases at V and 4 bases at J, with 18 bases between the two ends. This CDR3 spans 16 amino acids. CDR3 in amino acids: CASSPGGVILTGELFF. The CDR3 DNA reads as TGTGCCAGCAGTCCCGGAGGGGTAATACTCACCGGGGAGCTGTTTTTT. The variable domain in full, with the rest retrieved from reference TRBV7-8 and TRBJ2-2, is GAGVSQSPRYKVAKRGQDVALRCDPISGHVSLFWYQQALGQGPEFLTYFQNEAQLDKSGLPSDRFFAERPEGSVSTLKIQRTQQEDSAVYLCASSPGGVILTGELFFGEGSRLTVL.

The chain joins TRBV5-1 to TRBJ2-7, with D perhaps matching TRBD2 (5 bases). V lost 3 bases and J 3 bases, leaving 7 bases between the germline ends. The germline CDR1 and CDR2 sequences are SGHRS and YFSETQ. The CDR3 is made up of 12 amino acids. This chain's CDR3 is CASSYGDYEQYF. DNA of the CDR3: TGCGCCAGCAGCTACGGGGACTACGAGCAGTACTTC.

The chain recombines TRBV4-1 with TRBJ2-3; D call uncertain. Trimming pared 4 bases from V and 2 bases from J, leaving 16 bases between. This CDR3 contains 16 residues. Germline V gene data show CDR1 as MGHRA and CDR2 as YSYEKL. The DNA for the CDR3 is TGCGCCAGCAGCCCCACAGCACACTCAAACACAGATACGCAGTATTTT. It encodes CASSPTAHSNTDTQYF.

CDR3 coding DNA: TGCGCCAGCAGCCAAGATCTGGGGGCAAATTCACCCCTCCACTTT. Encoded protein: CASSQDLGANSPLHF. The V call is TRBV4-1, the J call TRBJ1-6; D may be TRBD1 (6 bases). Germline lookup yields CDR1 MGHRA and CDR2 YSYEKL. The CDR3 is made up of 15 amino acids. With 0 bases removed from V and 7 bases from J, the gap between germline ends came to 10 bases.